The 19 T cell receptor beta chains given below trace back to one sample, sequenced in a study of T-cell reconstitution after alpha-beta-depleted transplantation in children. Unique molecular identifiers were incorporated into the prepared TCRbeta library. In TCRdb, the PCR reads were re-called with MiXCR into one record per CDR3 protein. The repertoire holds a few hundred thousand distinct CDR3 sequences, with approximately 20% as singletons. Specimen: PBMCs from the stem cell graft donor, collected from the stem cell graft. Every receptor here comes from a human donor who donated a stem cell graft to a child with acute lymphoblastic leukemia.

This chain joins TRBV7-9 and TRBJ2-5; tentative D call: TRBD2 (5 bases). Germline V lookup: CDR1 SEHNR, CDR2 FQNEAQ (reference sequence). This CDR3 is built from 14 residues. V lost 6 bases to trimming and J lost 1 base, with 12 bases between them. The CDR3 region is CASRSDSLQETQYF. The CDR3, as DNA: TGTGCCAGCAGGTCGGACTCGCTCCAAGAGACCCAGTACTTC.

The chain combines TRBV9 with TRBJ1-4; unclear D gene. Germline V lookup: CDR1 SGDLS, CDR2 YYNGEE. This CDR3 comprises 15 residues. Trimming shortened V by 5 bases and J by 7 bases, and 18 bases separated the two germline ends. CDR3 DNA: TGTGCCAGCAGTCCCTCGGGGTCCGAGGGTGAAAAACTGTTTTTT. Translating it yields CASSPSGSEGEKLFF.

This clonotype showed up just once. This chain uses TRBV10-3 with TRBJ2-7, with a tentative D call TRBD1 (6 bases). This CDR3 contains 15 residues. The V gene lost 5 bases and the J gene lost 3 bases, with 17 bases spanning the gap. Germline V CDR1 and CDR2: ENHRY, SYGVKD. CDR3 amino acids: CAISPDSFRVYEQYF. DNA for the CDR3: TGTGCCATCAGTCCGGACAGTTTTAGGGTCTACGAGCAGTACTTC.

This clonotype was seen more than once but under ten times. The chain recombines TRBV5-1 with TRBJ2-1; possible D gene TRBD2, 7 bases. Germline V gives CDR1 SGHRS, CDR2 YFSETQ. Trimming removed 2 bases at V and 5 bases at J, with 14 bases between. The CDR3 runs 15 residues. The CDR3 DNA reads as TGCGCCAGCAGCTTAGGGGGAGGGCCTAACAATGAGCAGTTCTTC. As protein: CASSLGGGPNNEQFF.

This clonotype occurred a few times. The chain links TRBV5-1 to TRBJ2-5, with a weak D call TRBD1 (5 bases). The length of the CDR3 is 16 residues. Germline loops: CDR1 SGHRS, CDR2 YFSETQ. Trimming left V 2 bases short and J 5 bases short, with 19 bases between. The CDR3 DNA reads as TGCGCCAGCAGCTTTGGGTCTACGACAGTAGGTGAGACCCAGTACTTC. Amino acid sequence: CASSFGSTTVGETQYF. Complete variable domain (other parts from reference TRBV5-1 and TRBJ2-5): KAGVTQTPRYLIKTRGQQVTLSCSPISGHRSVSWYQQTPGQGLQFLFEYFSETQRNKGNFPGRFSGRQFSNSRSEMNVSTLELGDSALYLCASSFGSTTVGETQYFGPGTRLLVL.

The chain uses TRBV10-3 and TRBJ1-5; D gene uncertain. This CDR3 has 14 amino acids. V lost 10 bases and J lost 6, with 19 bases in between. Germline V gene lookup returns CDR1 ENHRY and CDR2 SYGVKD. CDR3 sequence reads: CATAIILAGQPQHF. In DNA, the CDR3 is TGTGCCACTGCGATTATCCTGGCCGGTCAGCCCCAGCATTTT.

There are a few counts of this clonotype. The V and J genes are TRBV7-9 and TRBJ2-1, with TRBD1 matching over 8 bases. The CDR3 has 17 amino acids. Germline V lookup: CDR1 SEHNR, CDR2 FQNEAQ (reference sequence). V lost 5 bases, J lost 4 bases, and 13 bases stayed unmatched. CDR3 loop: CASSPLARDRMYNEQFF. DNA of the CDR3: TGTGCCAGCAGCCCCCTCGCCCGGGACAGGATGTACAATGAGCAGTTCTTC.

This chain connects TRBV6-1 to TRBJ2-1, with 12 bases fitting TRBD2. V shed 6 bases, J shed 8 bases, and the junction held 11 bases outside the gene matches. The CDR3 totals 16 residues. The germline gives CDR1 MNHNS, CDR2 SASEGT. CDR3 residues: CASSRGLAGSRDEQFF. For the CDR3, the DNA is TGTGCCAGCAGCCGTGGACTAGCGGGAAGTCGGGATGAGCAGTTCTTC.

This clonotype was observed a handful of times. The rearrangement uses TRBV6-2 or TRBV6-3 and TRBJ2-3; tentative D call: TRBD2 (6 bases). Trimming took off 8 bases at V and 3 bases at J, with 15 bases between the two ends. Germline V gene data show CDR1 as MNHEY and CDR2 as SVGEGT. This CDR3 spans 14 amino acids. CDR3 nucleotide sequence: TGTGCCAGCGACCAGGGACTTTATACAGATACGCAGTATTTT. It codes for CASDQGLYTDTQYF.

This clonotype was observed a handful of times. This chain links TRBV27 with TRBJ1-2, with D possibly matching TRBD1 (5 bases). V was cut by 5 bases and J by 0 bases, with 13 bases left in between. In germline, CDR1 is MNHEY, CDR2 SMNVEV (reference sequence). CDR3 length: 15 residues. The CDR3 DNA reads as TGTGCCAGCAGTCGAAACAGGAATCCTAACTATGGCTACACCTTC. This codes for CASSRNRNPNYGYTF.

This clonotype appeared a few times. The chain has TRBV4-2 and TRBJ2-5; 8 bases match TRBD2. V lost 4 bases to trimming and J lost 4 bases; unmatched junction nucleotides: 11. Germline lookup yields CDR1 LGHNA and CDR2 YNFKEQ. The CDR3 length is 16 residues. CDR3 DNA: TGTGCCAGCAGCCGAAGGGGCCAGCGGGGGCCAGAGACCCAGTACTTC. Its protein product is CASSRRGQRGPETQYF.

V usage is TRBV29-1 and J usage is TRBJ2-1; 9 bases are a match to TRBD1. Germline loops: CDR1 SQVTM, CDR2 ANQGSEA. This CDR3 contains 15 residues. The V segment lost 5 bases and the J segment 0 bases; nucleotides outside the gene matches: 5. The CDR3: CSVRPGQGSYNEQFF. Here the CDR3 DNA reads TGCAGCGTTCGGCCGGGACAGGGCTCCTACAATGAGCAGTTCTTC.

This clonotype came up a few times. CDR3 DNA sequence: TGTGCCAGCAGCCCTACTAGCGGGCACTACGAGCAGTACTTC. This translates into CASSPTSGHYEQYF. The J gene is TRBJ2-7, the V gene TRBV7-7, with 9 bases aligning to TRBD2. V was pared by 5 bases and J by 3 bases, with 5 bases of the junction left unmatched. Germline assignment: CDR1 SSHAT and CDR2 FNYEAQ (reference sequence). This CDR3 contains 14 residues.

The V gene is TRBV12-3 or TRBV12-4, the J gene TRBJ2-2; 14 bases map to TRBD2. This CDR3 contains 16 residues. Trimming took 5 bases from V and 5 from J; bases not matched to a gene: 4. CDR3 DNA sequence: TGTGCCAGCAGTAAGACTAGCGGGAGGGCAACCGGGGAGCTGTTTTTT. This gives the protein CASSKTSGRATGELFF.

This clonotype has a handful of counts. The V gene is TRBV20-1, the J gene TRBJ2-7; no firm D call. V was shortened by 3 bases and J by 6 bases, with 15 bases between the two germline ends. The CDR3 consists of 13 residues. Germline V gene sequence: CDR1 DFQATT, CDR2 SNEGSKA (reference sequence). The CDR3 DNA sequence: TGCAGTGCTAGGCAAAGGACCAGTCTCGAGCAGTACTTC. This translates into CSARQRTSLEQYF.

The chain combines TRBV11-2 with TRBJ2-2, with 8 bases identical to TRBD2. CDR1 is SGHAT and CDR2 is FQNNGV in the germline V gene. Trimming removed 5 bases from V and 1 base from J; junction bases left unmatched: 3. This CDR3 is built from 15 residues. In DNA, the CDR3 is TGTGCCAGCAGCCGGGGGGGGAGGAACACCGGGGAGCTGTTTTTT. Amino acid sequence: CASSRGGRNTGELFF. The whole variable domain, filled in from reference TRBV11-2 and TRBJ2-2, reads EAGVAQSPRYKIIEKRQSVAFWCNPISGHATLYWYQQILGQGPKLLIQFQNNGVVDDSQLPKDRFSAERLKGVDSTLKIQPAKLEDSAVYLCASSRGGRNTGELFFGEGSRLTVL.

This clonotype came up a few times. The CDR3 coding sequence is TGTGCCAGCAGTTTGCGCGGCAGGACCTCCTACGAGCAGTACTTC. Its protein product is CASSLRGRTSYEQYF. The chain has TRBV12-3 or TRBV12-4 and TRBJ2-7, with D hard to call. The CDR3 consists of 15 residues. V lost 3 bases, J lost 0 bases, and 12 bases lay in between.

V is TRBV5-1 and J is TRBJ2-1; 7 positions agree with TRBD1. The CDR3 is 14 residues long. Germline CDR1 and CDR2: SGHRS and YFSETQ. Germline trimming cut 0 bases from V and 7 bases from J; bases unmatched to any gene: 4. CDR3 loop: CASSLVQGLNEQFF. CDR3 sequence (DNA): TGCGCCAGCAGCTTGGTACAGGGGTTGAATGAGCAGTTCTTC.

The sample holds many counts of this clonotype. The V gene is TRBV6-5, the J gene TRBJ1-2; the D gene is possibly TRBD1 (6 bases). Germline V gene sequence: CDR1 MNHEY, CDR2 SVGAGI. The CDR3 covers 16 residues. Trimming took 3 bases from V and 7 from J, leaving 21 bases between them. This CDR3 reads CASSYNQGPLISGYTF. The DNA for the CDR3 is TGTGCCAGCAGTTATAATCAGGGGCCGTTGATCTCTGGCTACACCTTC.